This T cell receptor (beta chain) emerged from a study of OX40 agonist ivuxolimab in advanced cancers. The CDR3 consists of 18 residues. With 3 bases removed from V and 0 bases from J, the gap between germline ends came to 20 bases. Germline CDR1 WSHSY, CDR2 SAAADI. Repertoires were generated with immunoSEQ multiplex PCR, while TCRdb's copy carries only in-frame clones and drops some. The sample includes about 54,000 clones, approximately 89% of them seen just once. Sequencing was performed on CD4+ or CD8+ T cells sorted from blood, taken in a trial of the OX40 agonist ivuxolimab. The chain recombines TRBV10-2 with TRBJ1-1; D not resolved. This sequence was found in an adult with an advanced solid tumor such as melanoma, head and neck, liver or kidney cancer. The CDR3 loop is CASSDVGEGLGMNTEAFF. The CDR3 region has the DNA TGCGCCAGCAGTGACGTCGGGGAAGGCCTCGGGATGAACACTGAAGCTTTCTTT.